This section outlines one TCR beta chain sequence together with its context. Its specificity is not known. Blood got drawn at baseline, again on cycle 4 day 1, and then on cycle 7 day 1. Sequencing used immunoSEQ multiplex PCR; TCRdb keeps in-frame clones, though not all of them. The sample gives about 100,000 clones, 91% of which show up once; around 0.61% is in the top ten. The data were taken from a study of OX40 agonist ivuxolimab in advanced cancers. Study-level information: Patients were infused with ivuxolimab every 2 weeks at 0.01 to 10 mg/kg.

Study-wide results and limits: On average, a greater number of expanded clones characterised CD8+ T cells relative to CD4+.

The origin of this receptor is an adult with an advanced solid tumor such as melanoma, head and neck, liver or kidney cancer. The starting material was CD4+ or CD8+ T cells sorted from blood, obtained in a trial of the OX40 agonist ivuxolimab.

The CDR3 region is CASSTSLGSYGYTF. CDR3 in DNA: TGTGCCAGCAGCACAAGCCTGGGGTCCTATGGCTACACCTTC. V usage is TRBV7-9 and J usage is TRBJ1-2; no clear D gene. CDR1 is SEHNR and CDR2 is FQNEAQ in the germline V gene (reference sequence). This CDR3 contains 14 residues. V lost 5 bases and J 4 bases, leaving 14 bases between the germline ends.